This T cell receptor beta chain was documented in a study of identical twins. Germline assignment: CDR1 SGHRS and CDR2 YFSETQ. After removal of 2 bases from V and 4 bases from J, the junction contained 9 bases not matched to a gene. This CDR3 has 15 residues. A single record per CDR3 protein comes from TCRdb applying MiXCR to the 5' RACE reads. Here the sample spans approximately 890,000 distinct CDR3 sequences, 9% to 15% being singletons. These data were also reused for a study on yellow fever vaccine responses in identical twins.

This TCR was recovered from a woman under 30 in good health. This chain joins TRBV5-1 and TRBJ2-7; the match to TRBD2 covers 7 bases. Sequenced input: PBMCs. This CDR3 is CASSLGSSGRYEQYF. DNA for the CDR3: TGCGCCAGCAGCTTAGGGTCTAGCGGCCGATACGAGCAGTACTTC.